A selection of T cell receptor beta chains follows, all from one sample in a study of patients and donors after allogeneic stem cell transplantation. TCRdb re-derived calls from the RT-PCR reads in MiXCR, one entry per CDR3 protein. The top ten hold more than 55% of the sample, which has about 90,000 distinct CDR3 sequences, under 50% seen once. Sequenced input: blood, either unsorted or a sorted T cell fraction (not recorded which). The source is a human donor who was either an allogeneic HSCT recipient or a stem cell or donor lymphocyte infusion donor (not recorded which). It is not recorded whose cells these are; they may come from a transplant donor. Each CDR3 is given with its conserved first and last residue. Each record gives: J gene, V gene, CDR3 protein.

j_call: TRBJ2-3
v_call: TRBV4-3
cdr3_aa: CASSQDRPTDTQYF

j_call: TRBJ2-5
v_call: TRBV5-1
cdr3_aa: CASSLGGIQETQYF

j_call: TRBJ1-4
v_call: TRBV5-1
cdr3_aa: CASSPTGIPTNEKLFF

j_call: TRBJ1-5
v_call: TRBV27
cdr3_aa: CASSLTMSGSNQPQHF

j_call: TRBJ2-2
v_call: TRBV9
cdr3_aa: CASSVAGSRTGELFF

j_call: TRBJ2-7
v_call: TRBV6-5
cdr3_aa: CASSPGPGQRNEQYF

j_call: TRBJ1-2
v_call: TRBV12-3/TRBV12-4
cdr3_aa: CASSLSTGVSGYTF

j_call: TRBJ1-2
v_call: TRBV7-2
cdr3_aa: CASSLKGAYGYTF

j_call: TRBJ1-5
v_call: TRBV6-2/TRBV6-3
cdr3_aa: CASSYPASNQPQHF

j_call: TRBJ1-6
v_call: TRBV5-1
cdr3_aa: CASRGSDNSPLHF

j_call: TRBJ1-2
v_call: TRBV27
cdr3_aa: CASSFQGQYGYTF

j_call: TRBJ1-5
v_call: TRBV28
cdr3_aa: CASARQGFSNQPQHF

j_call: TRBJ2-7
v_call: TRBV6-5
cdr3_aa: CASSYAGLYEQYF

j_call: TRBJ2-7
v_call: TRBV12-3/TRBV12-4
cdr3_aa: CASRRAGEQYF

j_call: TRBJ1-4
v_call: TRBV12-3/TRBV12-4
cdr3_aa: CASSFSLGKLFF

j_call: TRBJ1-2
v_call: TRBV12-3/TRBV12-4
cdr3_aa: CASSSQDRGYGYTF

j_call: TRBJ1-5
v_call: TRBV5-1
cdr3_aa: CASSPTLTDSNNQPQHF

j_call: TRBJ1-3
v_call: TRBV9
cdr3_aa: CASSLVPGQGTKTGNTIYF